The rows below give T cell receptor beta chains drawn from one sample of a study of CD8+ T cells in alopecia areata. The table came from immunoSEQ multiplex PCR; TCRdb's copy has only in-frame clones and leaves some out. Among about 250,000 clones listed, 67% were seen once. Material: CD4+ T cells sorted from blood, obtained at week 0. The receptor source for this set is a human donor with alopecia areata. Both conserved end residues are part of each CDR3. Each record gives: CDR3 DNA, CDR3 protein, J gene, V gene, clone size, D gene. D genes are given only for firm matches. Size tells how often a clone was seen (once, few, many) or the class of an expanded clone, and some rows leave it out.

CDR3 DNA: TGTGCCAGCAGCGTAGCCACGTCAGGGGGGGCAGCGGGCACAGATACGCAGTATTTT; CDR3 protein: CASSVATSGGAAGTDTQYF; J gene: TRBJ2-3; V gene: TRBV9; clone size: .; D gene: .
CDR3 DNA: TGCAGTGCCGGAGACCCCCCAGTGGCGTATTTT; CDR3 protein: CSAGDPPVAYF; J gene: TRBJ2-3; V gene: TRBV20-1; clone size: few; D gene: .
CDR3 DNA: TGCGCCAGCAGCCAACTTAGCGGGGGGAGGAATGAGCAGTTCTTC; CDR3 protein: CASSQLSGGRNEQFF; J gene: TRBJ2-1; V gene: TRBV4-1; clone size: few; D gene: TRBD2
CDR3 DNA: TGCAGCGCAGTTATGAACACTGAAGCTTTCTTT; CDR3 protein: CSAVMNTEAFF; J gene: TRBJ1-1; V gene: TRBV29-1; clone size: few; D gene: .
CDR3 DNA: TGTGCCAGCTCACAAGATCACTATAATTCACCCCTCCACTTT; CDR3 protein: CASSQDHYNSPLHF; J gene: TRBJ1-6; V gene: TRBV18; clone size: few; D gene: .
CDR3 DNA: TGTGCCAGCAGCCCTGGGGCGCTTTATGGCTACACCTTC; CDR3 protein: CASSPGALYGYTF; J gene: TRBJ1-2; V gene: TRBV14; clone size: few; D gene: .
CDR3 DNA: TGCGCCAGCAGCCAAGATGTCGGCGGAACCTACGAGCAGTACTTC; CDR3 protein: CASSQDVGGTYEQYF; J gene: TRBJ2-7; V gene: TRBV4-3; clone size: .; D gene: .
CDR3 DNA: TGTGCCAGCAGCCGACAGGGAGGTTCACCCCTCCACTTT; CDR3 protein: CASSRQGGSPLHF; J gene: TRBJ1-6; V gene: TRBV11-2; clone size: .; D gene: TRBD1
CDR3 DNA: TGTGCCAGCAGCGTCGTCAGTAGTGCTAACTATGGCTACACCTTC; CDR3 protein: CASSVVSSANYGYTF; J gene: TRBJ1-2; V gene: TRBV9; clone size: .; D gene: .
CDR3 DNA: TGCAGCGTTGAACGGCCGTACTATGAGCAGTTCTTC; CDR3 protein: CSVERPYYEQFF; J gene: TRBJ2-1; V gene: TRBV29-1; clone size: .; D gene: .
CDR3 DNA: TGTGCCACCAGCCGGGACATCAATCAGCCCCAGCATTTT; CDR3 protein: CATSRDINQPQHF; J gene: TRBJ1-5; V gene: TRBV15; clone size: .; D gene: .
CDR3 DNA: TGCAGCGTTGAAGATCCCGGGTGGGGACCGAACACCGGGGAGCTGTTTTTT; CDR3 protein: CSVEDPGWGPNTGELFF; J gene: TRBJ2-2; V gene: TRBV29-1; clone size: .; D gene: .
CDR3 DNA: TGTGCCAGCGGGAGGGACAACTCCTACGAGCAGTACTTC; CDR3 protein: CASGRDNSYEQYF; J gene: TRBJ2-7; V gene: TRBV11-1; clone size: .; D gene: .
CDR3 DNA: TGTGCCAGCAGCAAGCGGACAGGGGGGTCACGGGATTCACCCCTCCACTTT; CDR3 protein: CASSKRTGGSRDSPLHF; J gene: TRBJ1-6; V gene: TRBV5-6; clone size: .; D gene: TRBD1
CDR3 DNA: TGCGCCAGCAGCCAAGTACTCATGGGGGAGACCCAGTACTTC; CDR3 protein: CASSQVLMGETQYF; J gene: TRBJ2-5; V gene: TRBV4-3; clone size: .; D gene: .
CDR3 DNA: TGTGCCAGCGGGGACTCCACCATCTACGAGCAGTACTTC; CDR3 protein: CASGDSTIYEQYF; J gene: TRBJ2-7; V gene: TRBV2; clone size: .; D gene: .
CDR3 DNA: TGCGCCAGCAGCCAAGATGTTGGGGGCCGCAATCAGCCCCAGCATTTT; CDR3 protein: CASSQDVGGRNQPQHF; J gene: TRBJ1-5; V gene: TRBV4-1; clone size: .; D gene: .
CDR3 DNA: TGTGCCAGCAGATGGGGCAGGGTGAGCGGGGAGCTGTTTTTT; CDR3 protein: CASRWGRVSGELFF; J gene: TRBJ2-2; V gene: TRBV27; clone size: .; D gene: .
CDR3 DNA: TGCAGCGTTGGGGGTGCTGGGGCCAACGTCCTGACTTTC; CDR3 protein: CSVGGAGANVLTF; J gene: TRBJ2-6; V gene: TRBV29-1; clone size: few; D gene: .
CDR3 DNA: TGTGCCAGTAGTACCCGGACAGGGGCGGACACCGGGGAGCTGTTTTTT; CDR3 protein: CASSTRTGADTGELFF; J gene: TRBJ2-2; V gene: TRBV19; clone size: once; D gene: TRBD1
CDR3 DNA: TGTGCCAGCAGCCCGGGTCCGCAAGAGACCCAGTACTTC; CDR3 protein: CASSPGPQETQYF; J gene: TRBJ2-5; V gene: TRBV5-6; clone size: .; D gene: .
CDR3 DNA: TGCGCCAGCAGCTTTGTAACGACAGGAACCGCTGAAGCTTTCTTT; CDR3 protein: CASSFVTTGTAEAFF; J gene: TRBJ1-1; V gene: TRBV5-1; clone size: few; D gene: .
CDR3 DNA: TGTGCCAGCAGCCAGACCTGGAACACTGAAGCTTTCTTT; CDR3 protein: CASSQTWNTEAFF; J gene: TRBJ1-1; V gene: TRBV14; clone size: .; D gene: .
CDR3 DNA: TGTGCCAGCAGCCCGGGGGCCGCCTACAATGAGCAGTTCTTC; CDR3 protein: CASSPGAAYNEQFF; J gene: TRBJ2-1; V gene: TRBV11-2; clone size: .; D gene: .
CDR3 DNA: TGCGCCAGCAGCTGGACAGGGTCCCGTACGACTGAAGCTTTCTTT; CDR3 protein: CASSWTGSRTTEAFF; J gene: TRBJ1-1; V gene: TRBV5-1; clone size: .; D gene: TRBD1
CDR3 DNA: TGTGCCTGGAGTGTAATGCATCTTGAGCAGTTCTTC; CDR3 protein: CAWSVMHLEQFF; J gene: TRBJ2-1; V gene: TRBV30; clone size: .; D gene: .
CDR3 DNA: TGTGCCAGCAGCTTATTAGAGGGTAGCAATCAGCCCCAGCATTTT; CDR3 protein: CASSLLEGSNQPQHF; J gene: TRBJ1-5; V gene: TRBV7-2; clone size: .; D gene: .
CDR3 DNA: TGTGCCATCAGTGAGGCTAGCTCCTACAATGAGCAGTTCTTC; CDR3 protein: CAISEASSYNEQFF; J gene: TRBJ2-1; V gene: TRBV10-3; clone size: .; D gene: .
CDR3 DNA: TGTGCCAGCAGCGTAGCGGGGACTAGCAGCTCCTACAATGAGCAGTTCTTC; CDR3 protein: CASSVAGTSSSYNEQFF; J gene: TRBJ2-1; V gene: TRBV9; clone size: .; D gene: TRBD2
CDR3 DNA: TGTGCCAGCAGCTCACGGACAGGGACCGAGCAGTACTTC; CDR3 protein: CASSSRTGTEQYF; J gene: TRBJ2-7; V gene: TRBV7-6; clone size: once; D gene: TRBD1
CDR3 DNA: TGTGCCTGGAGTGTACACTATGGCTACACCTTC; CDR3 protein: CAWSVHYGYTF; J gene: TRBJ1-2; V gene: TRBV30; clone size: few; D gene: .
CDR3 DNA: TGTGCCTGGAGTGAGTCAGGGGGTCAGCCCCAGCATTTT; CDR3 protein: CAWSESGGQPQHF; J gene: TRBJ1-5; V gene: TRBV30; clone size: .; D gene: TRBD1
CDR3 DNA: TGTGCCAGCAGTTTGGGATCACACACAGGGGGCTATGGCTACACCTTC; CDR3 protein: CASSLGSHTGGYGYTF; J gene: TRBJ1-2; V gene: TRBV28; clone size: few; D gene: TRBD1
CDR3 DNA: TGTGCCAGCAGGGTAGGGACGGGAATGAACACTGAAGCTTTCTTT; CDR3 protein: CASRVGTGMNTEAFF; J gene: TRBJ1-1; V gene: TRBV7-2; clone size: .; D gene: .
CDR3 DNA: TGTGCCAGCAGCTCGGATGTGAACACTGAAGCTTTCTTT; CDR3 protein: CASSSDVNTEAFF; J gene: TRBJ1-1; V gene: TRBV9; clone size: .; D gene: .
CDR3 DNA: TGTGCCAGCAGTGCACGGGCGGACACCGGGGAGCTGTTTTTT; CDR3 protein: CASSARADTGELFF; J gene: TRBJ2-2; V gene: TRBV6-4; clone size: .; D gene: .
CDR3 DNA: TGTGCCAGCAGTCCCCGGTCGGCAGGGGACCGCAATGAGCAGTTCTTC; CDR3 protein: CASSPRSAGDRNEQFF; J gene: TRBJ2-1; V gene: TRBV27; clone size: few; D gene: .
CDR3 DNA: TGTGCCACCAGCAGAATTGCAGGGGAGTCACCCCTCCACTTT; CDR3 protein: CATSRIAGESPLHF; J gene: TRBJ1-6; V gene: TRBV15; clone size: few; D gene: .
CDR3 DNA: TGTGCCTGGAGGCCTGGTAGCGGGGCCGCGGATACGCAGTATTTT; CDR3 protein: CAWRPGSGAADTQYF; J gene: TRBJ2-3; V gene: TRBV30; clone size: .; D gene: TRBD2
CDR3 DNA: TGTGCCAGCAGCTTCGGGATGTACAATGAGCAGTTCTTC; CDR3 protein: CASSFGMYNEQFF; J gene: TRBJ2-1; V gene: TRBV11-2; clone size: .; D gene: .
CDR3 DNA: TGTGCCTGGAGTCCTGGTCTCAATGAAAAACTGTTTTTT; CDR3 protein: CAWSPGLNEKLFF; J gene: TRBJ1-4; V gene: TRBV30; clone size: once; D gene: .
CDR3 DNA: TGTGCCAGCAGCGTAGAGAACAGAAATTCACCCCTCCACTTT; CDR3 protein: CASSVENRNSPLHF; J gene: TRBJ1-6; V gene: TRBV9; clone size: .; D gene: .
CDR3 DNA: TGCAGCGTTGTTGGGCAGAATGAAAAACTGTTTTTT; CDR3 protein: CSVVGQNEKLFF; J gene: TRBJ1-4; V gene: TRBV29-1; clone size: .; D gene: .
CDR3 DNA: TGCGCCAGCAGTCCTCGACAGAACACTGAAGCTTTCTTT; CDR3 protein: CASSPRQNTEAFF; J gene: TRBJ1-1; V gene: TRBV4-3; clone size: .; D gene: .
CDR3 DNA: TGTGCCAGCAGCTTGGGACAGGGGAACAATGAGCAGTTCTTC; CDR3 protein: CASSLGQGNNEQFF; J gene: TRBJ2-1; V gene: TRBV5-4; clone size: .; D gene: TRBD1
CDR3 DNA: TGTGCCATCAGTGCAAACACACATGGGGGCGCAGATACGCAGTATTTT; CDR3 protein: CAISANTHGGADTQYF; J gene: TRBJ2-3; V gene: TRBV10-3; clone size: .; D gene: .
CDR3 DNA: TGTGCCAGCAGCCCCCGTTTATGGTACGAGCAGTACTTC; CDR3 protein: CASSPRLWYEQYF; J gene: TRBJ2-7; V gene: TRBV14; clone size: .; D gene: .
CDR3 DNA: TGCAGCGTAGCCGACAGGGCCTACACTGAAGCTTTCTTT; CDR3 protein: CSVADRAYTEAFF; J gene: TRBJ1-1; V gene: TRBV29-1; clone size: few; D gene: TRBD1
CDR3 DNA: TGTGCCAGCTCACCAAGACAGCTCAGCACAGATACGCAGTATTTT; CDR3 protein: CASSPRQLSTDTQYF; J gene: TRBJ2-3; V gene: TRBV18; clone size: .; D gene: .
CDR3 DNA: TGTGCCAGCAGCTTATATAATCAGCCCCAGCATTTT; CDR3 protein: CASSLYNQPQHF; J gene: TRBJ1-5; V gene: TRBV5-6; clone size: few; D gene: .
CDR3 DNA: TGTGCCAGCGACCCCCGCGGGGGAGGGATCTACGAGCAGTACTTC; CDR3 protein: CASDPRGGGIYEQYF; J gene: TRBJ2-7; V gene: TRBV14; clone size: .; D gene: TRBD2
CDR3 DNA: TGCAGCGTTGGCGGCCCCCGGGGGGCAAACACAGATACGCAGTATTTT; CDR3 protein: CSVGGPRGANTDTQYF; J gene: TRBJ2-3; V gene: TRBV29-1; clone size: .; D gene: .
CDR3 DNA: TGCGCCAGCAGCCAGGATTCACCCCTCCACTTT; CDR3 protein: CASSQDSPLHF; J gene: TRBJ1-6; V gene: TRBV4-1; clone size: .; D gene: .
CDR3 DNA: TGTGCCAGCAGCTTGCGGCAGCCCGTAATGAACACCGGGGAGCTGTTTTTT; CDR3 protein: CASSLRQPVMNTGELFF; J gene: TRBJ2-2; V gene: TRBV5-6; clone size: few; D gene: .
CDR3 DNA: TGTGCCTGGAGTCCAACAGGGAACACTGAAGCTTTCTTT; CDR3 protein: CAWSPTGNTEAFF; J gene: TRBJ1-1; V gene: TRBV30; clone size: .; D gene: .